A selection of T cell receptor beta chains follows, all from one sample in a study of CD4 T cells in relation to SARS-CoV-2 and coronaviruses. No antigen is known for these receptors. Assay: immunoSEQ multiplex PCR; the TCRdb copy retains only in-frame clones and omits some. The profile shows under 20,000 clones, 82% of them singletons. Sequenced material: CD4+ T cells from PBMCs, cultured in vitro. The receptor source for this set is a human donor in good health. CDR3s include the opening cysteine and the closing phenylalanine or tryptophan. The D gene is left open where the match is weak. Some rows mark clone size as missing; the rest say once, few, many or name a class of expanded clone.

size: .; J: TRBJ1-5; V: TRBV15; D: .; CDR3: CATTQRGGQSRQPQHF; DNA: TGTGCCACCACCCAACGGGGGGGACAATCTAGGCAGCCCCAGCATTTT
size: .; J: TRBJ1-1; V: TRBV7-9; D: .; CDR3: CASSFPDPWAEAFF; DNA: TGTGCCAGCAGCTTTCCAGACCCGTGGGCTGAAGCTTTCTTT
size: .; J: TRBJ1-1; V: TRBV5-1; D: TRBD1; CDR3: CASSSTGGYGTEAFF; DNA: TGCGCCAGCAGCTCGACAGGGGGATATGGCACTGAAGCTTTCTTT
size: once; J: TRBJ2-7; V: TRBV5-4; D: .; CDR3: CASTRRPGTYEQYF; DNA: TGTGCCAGCACCCGAAGGCCAGGGACCTACGAGCAGTACTTC
size: .; J: TRBJ2-3; V: TRBV5-5; D: TRBD2; CDR3: CASSILSGTRTDTQYF; DNA: TGTGCCAGCAGCATTCTCTCCGGGACTAGGACAGATACGCAGTATTTT
size: once; J: TRBJ2-2; V: TRBV2; D: TRBD1; CDR3: CASTQQGHTGELFF; DNA: TGTGCCAGCACCCAACAGGGGCACACCGGGGAGCTGTTTTTT
size: once; J: TRBJ2-2; V: TRBV9; D: .; CDR3: CASSGRSTGELFF; DNA: TGTGCCAGCAGCGGACGTAGCACCGGGGAGCTGTTTTTT
size: .; J: TRBJ2-5; V: TRBV20-1; D: .; CDR3: CSASRRQGGRETQYF; DNA: TGCAGTGCGAGTAGGCGGCAGGGTGGTCGAGAGACCCAGTACTTC
size: .; J: TRBJ1-1; V: TRBV9; D: .; CDR3: CASTTGTQFMNTEAFF; DNA: TGTGCCAGCACCACCGGGACACAATTCATGAACACTGAAGCTTTCTTT
size: .; J: TRBJ1-1; V: TRBV12-3/TRBV12-4; D: .; CDR3: CASTRGMNTEAFF; DNA: TGTGCCAGCACCCGGGGCATGAACACTGAAGCTTTCTTT
size: .; J: TRBJ2-7; V: TRBV4-1; D: TRBD2; CDR3: CASSQVGLASYEQYF; DNA: TGCGCCAGCAGCCAAGTCGGACTAGCCTCCTACGAGCAGTACTTC
size: .; J: TRBJ1-2; V: TRBV6-5; D: .; CDR3: CASRLSHGTNYGYTF; DNA: TGTGCCAGCAGACTCTCGCACGGAACTAACTATGGCTACACCTTC
size: .; J: TRBJ2-2; V: TRBV7-9; D: TRBD2; CDR3: CASSSPLAGVNTGELFF; DNA: TGTGCCAGCAGCTCGCCGTTAGCGGGAGTGAACACCGGGGAGCTGTTTTTT
size: .; J: TRBJ2-1; V: TRBV24-1; D: .; CDR3: CATSDFVSTGGQHEQFF; DNA: TGTGCCACCAGTGATTTCGTTTCTACCGGGGGACAGCATGAGCAGTTCTTC
size: .; J: TRBJ1-2; V: TRBV4-3; D: .; CDR3: CASSPERDIYYGYTF; DNA: TGCGCCAGCAGCCCCGAAAGGGACATCTACTATGGCTACACCTTC
size: .; J: TRBJ2-2; V: TRBV7-2; D: .; CDR3: CASSLEAARDSGELFF; DNA: TGTGCCAGCAGCTTAGAGGCCGCGCGGGACTCCGGGGAGCTGTTTTTT
size: few; J: TRBJ1-5; V: TRBV3-1/TRBV3-2; D: TRBD1; CDR3: CASSPGGLWNQPQHF; DNA: TGTGCCAGCAGCCCAGGGGGCCTATGGAATCAGCCCCAGCATTTT
size: .; J: TRBJ1-1; V: TRBV7-7; D: .; CDR3: CASSLPSEAFF; DNA: TGTGCCAGCAGCTTACCGAGTGAAGCTTTCTTT
size: .; J: TRBJ2-7; V: TRBV3-1/TRBV3-2; D: TRBD2; CDR3: CASSSRPAGVSHEQYF; DNA: TGTGCCAGCAGCTCCCGGCCGGCGGGAGTCAGCCACGAGCAGTACTTC